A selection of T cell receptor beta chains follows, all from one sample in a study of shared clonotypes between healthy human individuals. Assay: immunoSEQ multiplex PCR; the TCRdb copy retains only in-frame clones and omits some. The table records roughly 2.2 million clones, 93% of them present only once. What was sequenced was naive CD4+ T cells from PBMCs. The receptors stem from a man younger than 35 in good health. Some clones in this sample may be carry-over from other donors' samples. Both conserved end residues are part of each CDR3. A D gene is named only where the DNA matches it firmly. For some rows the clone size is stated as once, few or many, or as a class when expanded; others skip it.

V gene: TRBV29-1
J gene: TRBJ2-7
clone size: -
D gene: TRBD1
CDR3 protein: CSVNTGASSYEQYF
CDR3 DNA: TGCAGCGTTAATACAGGGGCCTCTTCATACGAGCAGTACTTC

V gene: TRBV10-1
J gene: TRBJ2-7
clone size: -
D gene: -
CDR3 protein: CASSESSLPVHEQYF
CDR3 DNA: TGCGCCAGCAGTGAGTCATCTCTACCCGTCCACGAGCAGTACTTC

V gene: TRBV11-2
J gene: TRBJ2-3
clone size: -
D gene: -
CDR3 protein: CASSLGVSPRGGTDTQYF
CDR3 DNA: TGTGCCAGCAGCTTAGGGGTTAGCCCCAGGGGAGGCACAGATACGCAGTATTTT

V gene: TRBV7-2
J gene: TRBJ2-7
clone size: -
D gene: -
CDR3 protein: CASSSEFSSYEQYF
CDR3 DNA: TGTGCCAGCAGCTCAGAGTTCAGCTCCTACGAGCAGTACTTC

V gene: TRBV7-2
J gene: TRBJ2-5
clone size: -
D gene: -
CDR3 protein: CASSSTTGQETQYF
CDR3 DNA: TGTGCCAGCAGCTCGACTACCGGTCAAGAGACCCAGTACTTC

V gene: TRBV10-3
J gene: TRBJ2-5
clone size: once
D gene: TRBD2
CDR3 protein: CAISTADGGEGLQETQYF
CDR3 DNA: TGTGCCATCAGTACCGCGGACGGAGGGGAGGGACTCCAAGAGACCCAGTACTTC

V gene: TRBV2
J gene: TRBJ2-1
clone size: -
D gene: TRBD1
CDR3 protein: CASEGQAVRHNEQFF
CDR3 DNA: TGTGCCAGCGAAGGACAGGCCGTCCGCCACAATGAGCAGTTCTTC

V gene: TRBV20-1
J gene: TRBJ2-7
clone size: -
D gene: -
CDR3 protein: CSARDLAQQYF
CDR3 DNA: TGCAGTGCTAGAGATCTAGCGCAGCAGTACTTC

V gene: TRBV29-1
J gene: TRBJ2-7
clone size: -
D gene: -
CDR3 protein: CSVQADTHYEQYF
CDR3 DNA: TGCAGCGTTCAAGCCGACACCCACTACGAGCAGTACTTC

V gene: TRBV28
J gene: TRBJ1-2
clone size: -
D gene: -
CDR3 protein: CASSSERAGYTF
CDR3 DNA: TGTGCCAGCAGTTCCGAGAGGGCTGGCTACACCTTC

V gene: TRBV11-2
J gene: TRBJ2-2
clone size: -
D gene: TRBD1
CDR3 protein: CASSLDRGTGELFF
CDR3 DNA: TGTGCCAGCAGCTTGGACAGGGGCACCGGGGAGCTGTTTTTT

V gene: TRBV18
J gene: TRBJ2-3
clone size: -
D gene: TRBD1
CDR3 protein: CASSAGQATDTQYF
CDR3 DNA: TGTGCCAGCTCAGCGGGACAGGCCACAGATACGCAGTATTTT

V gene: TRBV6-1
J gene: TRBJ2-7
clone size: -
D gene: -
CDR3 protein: CASSAPGSRAHEQYF
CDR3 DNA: TGTGCCAGCAGTGCCCCTGGTAGCCGGGCCCACGAGCAGTACTTC

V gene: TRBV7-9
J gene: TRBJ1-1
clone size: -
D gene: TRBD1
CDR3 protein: CASSLFPGGAGTEAFF
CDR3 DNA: TGTGCCAGCAGCTTGTTTCCAGGGGGCGCGGGCACTGAAGCTTTCTTT

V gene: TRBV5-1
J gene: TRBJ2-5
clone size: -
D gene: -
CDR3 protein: CASSLVFGKETQYF
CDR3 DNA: TGCGCCAGCAGCTTGGTTTTCGGGAAGGAGACCCAGTACTTC

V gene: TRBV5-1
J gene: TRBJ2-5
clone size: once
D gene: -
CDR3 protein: CASSLADFQETQYF
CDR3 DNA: TGCGCCAGCAGCTTGGCCGACTTCCAAGAGACCCAGTACTTC

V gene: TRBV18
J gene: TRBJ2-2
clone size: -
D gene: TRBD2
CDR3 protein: CASSPGLAGGDANTGELFF
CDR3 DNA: TGTGCCAGCTCACCAGGCCTAGCGGGAGGTGACGCGAACACCGGGGAGCTGTTTTTT

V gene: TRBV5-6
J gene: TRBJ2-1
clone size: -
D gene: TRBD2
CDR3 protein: CASSLAMRGDNEQFF
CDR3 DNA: TGTGCCAGCAGCTTAGCAATGCGGGGGGACAATGAGCAGTTCTTC

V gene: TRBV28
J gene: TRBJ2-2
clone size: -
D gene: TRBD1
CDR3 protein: CASSRGSAFQGAGELFF
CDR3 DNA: TGTGCCAGCAGTAGGGGATCTGCTTTCCAGGGGGCCGGGGAGCTGTTTTTT

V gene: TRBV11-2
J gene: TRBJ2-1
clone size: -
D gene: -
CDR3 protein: CASSLDVGPLGYNEQFF
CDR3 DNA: TGTGCCAGCAGCTTAGACGTGGGACCACTCGGGTACAATGAGCAGTTCTTC

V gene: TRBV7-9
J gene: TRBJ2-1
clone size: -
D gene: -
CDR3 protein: CASSPTGYAEFF
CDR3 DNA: TGTGCCAGCAGCCCTACAGGGTACGCGGAGTTCTTC

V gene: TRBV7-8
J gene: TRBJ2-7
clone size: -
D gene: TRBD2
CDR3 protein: CASSSRGGSSYEQYF
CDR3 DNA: TGTGCCAGCAGCTCGAGGGGCGGGAGCTCCTACGAGCAGTACTTC

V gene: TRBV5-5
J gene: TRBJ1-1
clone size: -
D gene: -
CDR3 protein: CASSFGQGLGTEAFF
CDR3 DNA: TGTGCCAGCAGCTTCGGGCAGGGGCTGGGCACTGAAGCTTTCTTT

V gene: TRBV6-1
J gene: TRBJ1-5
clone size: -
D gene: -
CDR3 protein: CASSDRAALRQPQHF
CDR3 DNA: TGTGCCAGCAGTGATAGAGCAGCTCTCCGGCAGCCCCAGCATTTT

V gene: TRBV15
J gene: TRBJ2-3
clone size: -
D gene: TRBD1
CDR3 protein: CATETGSTDTQYF
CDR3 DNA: TGTGCCACAGAGACAGGGAGCACAGATACGCAGTATTTT

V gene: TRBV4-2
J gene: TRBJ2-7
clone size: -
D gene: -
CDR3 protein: CASSVPWQGLYEQYF
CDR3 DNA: TGTGCCAGCAGCGTCCCCTGGCAGGGACTCTACGAGCAGTACTTC

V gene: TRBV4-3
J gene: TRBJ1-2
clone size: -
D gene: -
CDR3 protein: CASSQRTVPNYGYTF
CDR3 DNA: TGCGCCAGCAGCCAGCGGACGGTACCTAACTATGGCTACACCTTC

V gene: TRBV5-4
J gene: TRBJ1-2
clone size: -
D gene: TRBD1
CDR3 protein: CASSPRDRGNYGYTF
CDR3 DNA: TGTGCCAGCAGCCCGAGAGACAGGGGAAACTATGGCTACACCTTC

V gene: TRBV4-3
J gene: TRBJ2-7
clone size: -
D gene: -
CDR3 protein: CASSLQAFSGYEQYF
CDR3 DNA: TGCGCCAGCAGCCTCCAGGCCTTCTCTGGGTACGAGCAGTACTTC

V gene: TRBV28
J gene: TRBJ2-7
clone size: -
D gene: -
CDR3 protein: CASSLRGLSSYEQYF
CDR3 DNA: TGTGCCAGCAGTTTGAGGGGGTTGAGCTCCTACGAGCAGTACTTC

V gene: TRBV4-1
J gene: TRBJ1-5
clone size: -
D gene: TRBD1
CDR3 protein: CASSHPARRGSGNQPQHF
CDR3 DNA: TGCGCCAGCAGCCATCCTGCACGCAGGGGGTCGGGCAATCAGCCCCAGCATTTT

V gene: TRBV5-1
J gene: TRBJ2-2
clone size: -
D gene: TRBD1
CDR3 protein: CASSFSRDSNTGELFF
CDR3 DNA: TGCGCCAGCAGCTTTTCCCGGGACAGCAACACCGGGGAGCTGTTTTTT